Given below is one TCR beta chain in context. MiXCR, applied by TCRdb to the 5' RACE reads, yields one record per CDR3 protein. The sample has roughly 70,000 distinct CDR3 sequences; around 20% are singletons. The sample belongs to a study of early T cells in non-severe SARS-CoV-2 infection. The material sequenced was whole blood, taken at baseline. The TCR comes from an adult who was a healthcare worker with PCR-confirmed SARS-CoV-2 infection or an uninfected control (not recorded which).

In DNA, the CDR3 is TGTGCCAGCAGCCTAACTGAGGATGATGGCTACACCTTC. It encodes CASSLTEDDGYTF. This chain connects TRBV4-2 to TRBJ1-2, with unresolved D. The ends were cut back, 4 bases at V and 6 bases at J, with 12 bases in the middle. Germline lookup yields CDR1 LGHNA and CDR2 YNFKEQ. This CDR3 spans 13 amino acids.